This T cell receptor (beta chain) originates from a study of shared clonotypes between healthy human individuals. The study, taken as a whole, reports: Shared clonotypes across all four donors exceeded non-shared ones in generation probability.

Profiling relied on immunoSEQ multiplex PCR, and the TCRdb table lists in-frame clones only, not all of them. There are roughly 2.2 million clones in the sample; 92% occur only once, and 0.37% lies in the top ten. V was cut by 0 bases and J by 7 bases, with 15 bases left in between. The CDR3 covers 15 residues. The germline V gene encodes CDR1 SGHDN and CDR2 FVKESK. Negatively enriched CD4+ T cells were divided by CD45RA into naive and memory. Concerning this clone: The target antigen is unknown.

This TCR came from a man aged 18 to 29 in good health. Some clones in this sample may be carry-over from other donors' samples. The genes are TRBV14 and TRBJ1-2; the D is unclear. What was sequenced was naive CD4+ T cells from PBMCs. Subset in this sample: CD45RA+ positively selected. The CDR3 sequence is CASSQEGLKQSGYTF. CDR3 bases: TGTGCCAGCAGCCAAGAGGGCCTCAAACAATCTGGCTACACCTTC.